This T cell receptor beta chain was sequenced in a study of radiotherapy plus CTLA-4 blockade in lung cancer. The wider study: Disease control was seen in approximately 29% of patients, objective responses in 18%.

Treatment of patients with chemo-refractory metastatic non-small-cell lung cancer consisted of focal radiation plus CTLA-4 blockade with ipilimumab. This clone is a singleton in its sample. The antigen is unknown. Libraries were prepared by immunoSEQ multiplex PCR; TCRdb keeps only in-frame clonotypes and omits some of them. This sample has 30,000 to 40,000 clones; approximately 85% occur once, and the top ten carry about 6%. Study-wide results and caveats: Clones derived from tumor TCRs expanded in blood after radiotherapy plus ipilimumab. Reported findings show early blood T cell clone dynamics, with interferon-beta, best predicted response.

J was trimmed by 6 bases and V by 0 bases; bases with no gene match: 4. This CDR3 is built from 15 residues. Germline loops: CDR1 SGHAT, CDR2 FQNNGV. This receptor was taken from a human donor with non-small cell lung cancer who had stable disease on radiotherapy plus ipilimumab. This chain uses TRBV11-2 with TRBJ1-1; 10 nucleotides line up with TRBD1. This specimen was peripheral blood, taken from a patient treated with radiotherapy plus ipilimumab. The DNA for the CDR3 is TGTGCCAGCAGCTTAGATGGGACAGGGGAGTCTGAAGCTTTCTTT. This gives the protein CASSLDGTGESEAFF.